These 31 T cell receptor beta chains were sequenced from one sample in a study of cytomegalovirus exposure and HLA in healthy donors. PCR involved 60 Vbeta and 13 Jbeta primers. The data were produced by immunoSEQ multiplex PCR, yet TCRdb's version contains in-frame clones alone and is incomplete. The data contain more than 50,000 clones, 65% to 90% of them seen just once; the ten biggest clones take up about 10%. Source material: PBMCs. Source of these receptors: a female donor in good health and CMV-seronegative.

The chain uses TRBV19 and TRBJ1-1; maybe TRBD1 (6 bases). Trimming pared 7 bases from V and 0 bases from J, leaving 18 bases between. This CDR3 is built from 16 residues. Germline V gives CDR1 LNHDA, CDR2 SQIVND (reference sequence). CDR3 in DNA: TGTGCCAGTACCATAGGTCGTGGGGGCTTGAACACTGAAGCTTTCTTT. It encodes CASTIGRGGLNTEAFF.

The V gene is TRBV5-1, the J gene TRBJ2-5; the match to TRBD1 covers 11 bases. CDR1 and CDR2 from the germline V gene are SGHRS and YFSETQ. This CDR3 contains 16 residues. J lost 2 bases, V lost 0 bases, and 3 bases had no gene match. Here the CDR3 reads CASSLGWDRGQETQYF. For the CDR3, the DNA is TGCGCCAGCAGCTTGGGCTGGGACAGGGGGCAAGAGACCCAGTACTTC.

V and J are TRBV9 and TRBJ2-5; a possible D gene is TRBD2 (7 bases). Germline V gene lookup returns CDR1 SGDLS and CDR2 YYNGEE. This CDR3 is built from 15 residues. Trimming pared 0 bases from V and 7 bases from J, leaving 16 bases between. The CDR3 protein is CASSVEGGGPGTQYF. CDR3 bases: TGTGCCAGCAGCGTAGAGGGGGGGGGTCCTGGGACCCAGTACTTC.

This clone was counted a few times. CDR3 DNA: TGTGCCAGTGCGCCAACAGGGAAAGTCAACTATGGCTACACCTTC. This sequence encodes CASAPTGKVNYGYTF. The chain couples TRBV19 to TRBJ1-2, with D possibly matching TRBD1 (6 bases). V shed 8 bases and J shed 2 bases, with 18 bases lying between them. Germline values: CDR1 LNHDA, CDR2 SQIVND (reference sequence). This CDR3 is 15 amino acids long.

V usage is TRBV27 and J usage is TRBJ1-1; 8 bases fit TRBD1. CDR1 is MNHEY and CDR2 is SMNVEV in the germline V gene (reference sequence). V shed 5 bases and J 6 bases; nucleotides not matched to a gene: 17. This CDR3 comprises 17 residues. The CDR3 bases are TGTGCCAGCAGTGAAAGGAGTCAGGGGGCGAGGAAACCTGAAGCTTTCTTT. Protein sequence: CASSERSQGARKPEAFF.

This clone showed up just once. This sequence joins TRBV20-1 and TRBJ2-7, with D unresolved. CDR3 size: 11 residues. Trimming took 0 bases from V and 5 from J, leaving 5 bases between them. Germline V CDR1 and CDR2: DFQATT, SNEGSKA (reference sequence). Written as DNA, the CDR3 is TGCAGTGCTAGAGATTTCGACGAGCAGTACTTC. Protein: CSARDFDEQYF.

The chain joins TRBV6-1 to TRBJ1-1; 7 bases align to TRBD1. Germline lookup yields CDR1 MNHNS and CDR2 SASEGT. The trim removed 9 bases at V and 1 base at J, leaving 8 bases unmatched. The CDR3 contains 14 residues. CDR3 sequence reads: CASTYTGENTEAFF. For the CDR3, the DNA is TGTGCCAGTACATACACAGGGGAGAACACTGAAGCTTTCTTT.

V is TRBV7-6 and J is TRBJ2-7; D gene uncertain. V lost 1 base, J lost 3 bases, and 10 bases lay in between. Germline V gives CDR1 SGHVS, CDR2 FNYEAQ. The CDR3 contains 14 residues. CDR3 loop: CASSLVVSSYEQYF. CDR3 DNA: TGTGCCAGCAGCTTAGTGGTTAGCAGCTACGAGCAGTACTTC.

The J gene is TRBJ2-5, the V gene TRBV7-9; 9 bases fit TRBD1. The DNA end is more similar to TRBJ2-7, so the J call may be wrong. This CDR3 has 15 residues. CDR1 is SEHNR and CDR2 is FQNEAQ in the germline V gene (reference sequence). CDR3 sequence (DNA): TGTGCCAGCAGCTTAGCCCCGGGACAGGGAGTCGAGCAGTACTTC. Amino acid sequence: CASSLAPGQGVEQYF.

The chain recombines TRBV4-1 with TRBJ2-1, with 12 bases that match TRBD1. Per the germline V gene, CDR1 is MGHRA and CDR2 is YSYEKL. The CDR3 consists of 16 residues. J lost 5 bases, V lost 4 bases, and 6 bases had no gene match. The CDR3 loop reads CASSPGQGAFDNEQFF. CDR3 DNA: TGCGCCAGCAGCCCGGGACAGGGGGCTTTCGACAATGAGCAGTTCTTC.

This chain joins TRBV9 and TRBJ2-3, with D possibly matching TRBD2 (6 bases). The V gene lost 3 bases and the J gene lost 6 bases, with 14 bases spanning the gap. CDR3 length equals 14 residues. Per the germline V gene, CDR1 is SGDLS and CDR2 is YYNGEE. CDR3 sequence reads: CASSGAGAADTQYF. As DNA, the CDR3 is TGTGCCAGCAGCGGAGCGGGCGCAGCGGATACGCAGTATTTT.

This rearrangement joins TRBV15 to TRBJ2-2; 10 bases align to TRBD2. Per germline, CDR1 LNHNV and CDR2 YYDKDF (reference sequence). CDR3 length: 17 amino acids. V shed 3 bases, J shed 1 base, and the junction held 5 bases outside the gene matches. The DNA of the CDR3 is TGTGCCACCAGCAGCGGACTAGCGGCCTTGAACACCGGGGAGCTGTTTTTT. Translation gives CATSSGLAALNTGELFF.

J is TRBJ2-7 and V is TRBV7-9, with D perhaps matching TRBD2 (6 bases). Germline values: CDR1 SEHNR, CDR2 FQNEAQ (reference sequence). V dropped 8 bases and J dropped 3 bases, with 26 bases sitting between them. This CDR3 comprises 17 residues. CDR3 region: CASASGRDSRLVYEQYF. The CDR3 DNA reads TGTGCCAGCGCCAGTGGTAGGGACTCCCGGTTGGTCTACGAGCAGTACTTC. The variable domain in full, completed from reference TRBV7-9 and TRBJ2-7, reads DTGVSQNPRHKITKRGQNVTFRCDPISEHNRLYWYRQTLGQGPEFLTYFQNEAQLEKSRLLSDRFSAERPKGSFSTLEIQRTEQGDSAMYLCASASGRDSRLVYEQYFGPGTRLTVT.

This clone has only a few counts. The chain combines TRBV20-1 with TRBJ1-1, with no clear D. V shed 5 bases and J shed 1 base, with 5 bases lying between them. The CDR3 contains 11 residues. Germline CDR1 reads DFQATT; CDR2 reads SNEGSKA (reference sequence). In DNA form, the CDR3 reads TGCAGTGCTGCGCGGAACACTGAAGCTTTCTTT. The encoded protein is CSAARNTEAFF.

The J gene is TRBJ2-7, the V gene TRBV25-1; 9 nucleotides match TRBD1. CDR1 is MGHDK, CDR2 SYGVNS, per germline. Trimming cost V 2 bases and J 2 bases; bases outside gene matches: 4. The CDR3 runs to 15 residues. The DNA of the CDR3 is TGTGCCAGCAGTGAACCTGGGACAGGGCCCTACGAGCAGTACTTC. Amino acid sequence: CASSEPGTGPYEQYF.

V usage is TRBV5-4 and J usage is TRBJ2-2; 9 bases match TRBD2. The CDR3 has 18 amino acids. The V and J ends lost 0 bases and 4 bases, in that order; junction bases with no gene match: 10. Germline assignment: CDR1 SGHNT and CDR2 YYREEE (reference sequence). This chain's CDR3 is CASSLVTAGGRGTGELFF. DNA of the CDR3: TGTGCCAGCAGCTTGGTTACTGCGGGGGGGCGGGGCACCGGGGAGCTGTTTTTT.

The rearrangement links TRBV28 to TRBJ1-1; no clear D. V lost 6 bases and J 3 bases, leaving 14 bases between the germline ends. The CDR3 loop spans 14 amino acids. Germline V gene lookup returns CDR1 MDHEN and CDR2 SYDVKM. The chain's CDR3 is CASRRDPGYTEAFF. Here the CDR3 DNA reads TGTGCCAGCAGAAGAGACCCGGGGTACACTGAAGCTTTCTTT.

The genes are TRBV7-2 and TRBJ2-1; 8 nucleotides agree with TRBD1. The germline V gene has CDR1 SGHTA and CDR2 FQGNSA. V shed 2 bases, J shed 4 bases, and the junction held 7 bases outside the gene matches. The CDR3 is 16 residues long. The CDR3 reads CASSLRLQGEYNEQFF. CDR3 DNA: TGTGCCAGCAGCTTAAGGTTACAGGGGGAGTACAATGAGCAGTTCTTC.

V usage is TRBV21-1 and J usage is TRBJ1-1. TRBV21-1 is tagged as a pseudogene. This CDR3 comprises 15 residues. CDR3 nucleotides: TGTGCCAGCAGCAAAGGGCCGGGGAGCGACACTGAAGCTTTCTTT. Translated, it gives CASSKGPGSDTEAFF.

The rearrangement links TRBV2 to TRBJ2-1; 9 nucleotides match TRBD2. Unmatched junction bases numbered 14, after V lost 2 bases and J lost 12 bases. The germline CDR1 and CDR2 sequences are SNHLY and FYNNEI. The CDR3 is made up of 16 amino acids. The DNA for the CDR3 is TGTGCCAGCAGTGAACTCGGCGGGGGGGCTCCCTTAGGGCAGTTCTTC. The encoded protein is CASSELGGGAPLGQFF.

This clone was picked up a small number of times. The chain couples TRBV29-1 to TRBJ2-5, with D perhaps matching TRBD2 (5 bases). The germline V gene encodes CDR1 SQVTM and CDR2 ANQGSEA. This CDR3 is built from 11 residues. V was pared by 7 bases and J by 11 bases, with 17 bases between. CDR3 nucleotides: TGCAGCGAGTCCCAGCCTACGGGGCAGTACTTC. Its translation is CSESQPTGQYF.

The chain is built from TRBV9 and TRBJ2-3; the match to TRBD2 covers 9 bases. J was trimmed by 0 bases and V by 4 bases; bases with no gene match: 6. The CDR3 runs 16 residues. The germline gives CDR1 SGDLS, CDR2 YYNGEE. The CDR3 here is CASSISGGRSTDTQYF. CDR3 coding DNA: TGTGCCAGCAGCATTAGCGGGGGCCGGAGCACAGATACGCAGTATTTT.

This clone has only a few counts. This sequence joins TRBV21-1 and TRBJ1-4. TRBV21-1 is a pseudogene. The CDR3 has 11 amino acids. Written as DNA, the CDR3 is TGTGCCAGCTCCTCCGGGGAAAAACTGTTTTTT. Translation: CASSSGEKLFF.

This clone was recorded only once. The chain recombines TRBV15 with TRBJ2-2; 8 nucleotides align to TRBD2. The CDR3 has 15 amino acids. Trimming at V came to 1 base and at J to 8 bases, leaving 6 bases not matched to a gene. The germline gives CDR1 LNHNV, CDR2 YYDKDF (reference sequence). CDR3 amino acids: CATSRAAGGFGELFF. The CDR3 nucleotides read TGTGCCACCAGCAGAGCGGCGGGGGGCTTTGGGGAGCTGTTTTTT. The full variable domain, with the rest looked up from reference TRBV15 and TRBJ2-2, is DAMVIQNPRYQVTQFGKPVTLSCSQTLNHNVMYWYQQKSSQAPKLLFHYYDKDFNNEADTPDNFQSRRPNTSFCFLDIRSPGLGDTAMYLCATSRAAGGFGELFFGEGSRLTVL.

This clone has only a few counts. The chain uses TRBV7-2 and TRBJ2-1, with D perhaps TRBD2 (5 bases). The CDR3 runs to 13 residues. The germline CDR1 and CDR2 sequences are SGHTA and FQGNSA. Deletions cut 0 bases from V and 7 bases from J, with 7 bases between. CDR3 in amino acids: CASSLAGGNEQFF. The CDR3 DNA is TGTGCCAGCAGCTTAGCCGGCGGGAATGAGCAGTTCTTC.

The CDR3 sequence is CASSYQLTDRGGNTIYF. Written as DNA, the CDR3 is TGTGCCAGCAGCTACCAGCTGACAGACCGCGGTGGAAACACCATATATTTT. The chain carries TRBV5-6 and TRBJ1-3; D is perhaps TRBD1 (5 bases). The germline CDR1 and CDR2 sequences are SGHDT and YYEEEE. The CDR3 has 17 amino acids. With 3 bases removed from V and 3 bases from J, the gap between germline ends came to 19 bases.

The chain recombines TRBV7-2 with TRBJ1-4, with D unclear. This CDR3 region has 15 residues. Germline CDR1 SGHTA, CDR2 FQGNSA. V was cut by 2 bases and J by 4 bases, with 11 bases left in between. The chain's CDR3 is CASSLRTGVNEKLFF. The CDR3 nucleotides read TGTGCCAGCAGCTTAAGGACGGGAGTTAATGAAAAACTGTTTTTT.

The chain combines TRBV18 with TRBJ1-1, with D possibly matching TRBD1 (5 bases). Trimming cost V 6 bases and J 0 bases, with 17 bases left between them. Germline values: CDR1 KGHSH, CDR2 LQKENI. CDR3 length: 16 amino acids. CDR3 sequence (DNA): TGTGCCAGCTCCCTCCAAGGGGCAGCTATGAACACTGAAGCTTTCTTT. This encodes CASSLQGAAMNTEAFF.

In its sample, this clone was seen once. V and J are TRBV18 and TRBJ2-5; perhaps TRBD1 as D (5 bases). Germline-derived CDR1 and CDR2 are KGHSH and LQKENI. With 2 bases removed from V and 5 bases from J, the gap between germline ends came to 15 bases. This CDR3 spans 15 amino acids. The CDR3 reads CASSPKSGSRETQYF. The CDR3 DNA reads as TGTGCCAGCTCACCAAAATCAGGGTCCCGGGAGACCCAGTACTTC.

The chain recombines TRBV6-5 with TRBJ2-1; TRBD2 might be the D (6 bases). V was pared by 6 bases and J by 0 bases, with 12 bases between. CDR3 length: 15 amino acids. Germline V lookup: CDR1 MNHEY, CDR2 SVGAGI. CDR3 in amino acids: CASRPGGNSYNEQFF. The CDR3 DNA is TGTGCCAGCAGACCCGGGGGAAACTCCTACAATGAGCAGTTCTTC.

A single count supports this clone. The CDR3 coding sequence is TGTGCCTGGAGTGTACTTTCCTACGAGCAGTACTTC. It is translated as CAWSVLSYEQYF. The chain is built from TRBV30 and TRBJ2-7; D not certain. The CDR3 runs 12 residues. The germline V and J ends were trimmed by 0 bases and 1 base, with 4 bases remaining between them. Germline V gene sequence: CDR1 GTSNPN, CDR2 SVGIG (reference sequence).